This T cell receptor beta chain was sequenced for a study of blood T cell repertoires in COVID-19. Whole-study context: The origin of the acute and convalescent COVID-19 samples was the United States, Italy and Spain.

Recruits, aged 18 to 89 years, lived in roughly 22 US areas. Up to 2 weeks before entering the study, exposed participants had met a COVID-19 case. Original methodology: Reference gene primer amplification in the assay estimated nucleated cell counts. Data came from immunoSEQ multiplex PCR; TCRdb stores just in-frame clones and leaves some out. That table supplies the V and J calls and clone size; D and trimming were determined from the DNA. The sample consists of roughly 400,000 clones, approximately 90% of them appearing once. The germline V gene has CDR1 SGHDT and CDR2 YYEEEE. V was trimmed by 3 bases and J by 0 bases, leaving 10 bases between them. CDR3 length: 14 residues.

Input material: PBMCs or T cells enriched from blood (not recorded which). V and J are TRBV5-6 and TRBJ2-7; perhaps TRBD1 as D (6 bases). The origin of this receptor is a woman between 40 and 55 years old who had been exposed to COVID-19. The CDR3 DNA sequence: TGTGCCAGCAGCTCAGACAGGTTCTCCTACGAGCAGTACTTC. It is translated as CASSSDRFSYEQYF. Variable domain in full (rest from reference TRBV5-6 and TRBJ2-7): DAGVTQSPTHLIKTRGQQVTLRCSPKSGHDTVSWYQQALGQGPQFIFQYYEEEERQRGNFPDRFSGHQFPNYSSELNVNALLLGDSALYLCASSSDRFSYEQYFGPGTRLTVT.